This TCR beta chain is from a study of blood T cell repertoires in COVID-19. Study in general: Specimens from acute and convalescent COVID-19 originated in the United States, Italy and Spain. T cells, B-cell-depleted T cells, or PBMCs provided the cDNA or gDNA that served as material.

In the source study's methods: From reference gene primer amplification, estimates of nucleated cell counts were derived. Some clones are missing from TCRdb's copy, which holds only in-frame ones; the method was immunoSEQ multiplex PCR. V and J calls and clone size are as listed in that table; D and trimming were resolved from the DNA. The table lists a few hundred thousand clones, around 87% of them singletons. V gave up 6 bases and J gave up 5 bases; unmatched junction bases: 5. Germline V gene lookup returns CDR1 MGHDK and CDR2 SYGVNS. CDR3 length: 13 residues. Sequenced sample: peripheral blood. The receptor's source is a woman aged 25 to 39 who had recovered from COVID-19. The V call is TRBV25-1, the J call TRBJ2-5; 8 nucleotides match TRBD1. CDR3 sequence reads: CASRQGGSETQYF. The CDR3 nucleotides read TGTGCCAGCAGACAGGGGGGTTCGGAGACCCAGTACTTC.